The T cell receptor (beta chain) under discussion was sequenced for a study of low-dose radiotherapy and immunotherapy resistance in tumors (dated by TCRdb to 2021 to 2024). At the level of the whole study: In Cohort 1, 0.5 Gy per fraction was delivered every 2 weeks, and a total PTV dose of 6.5 Gy was prescribed. For Cohort 2, the dose was 1 Gy per fraction given every two weeks, adding up to 13 Gy in total across 26 weeks. Nivolumab and ipilimumab were both given intravenously, with nivolumab at a 240 mg flat dose every two weeks and ipilimumab at 1 mg/kg every six weeks. Intravenous cyclophosphamide at 200 mg/m2 was administered every two weeks, one day ahead of each radiation and immunotherapy administration. Aspirin 300 mg was taken orally once daily by patients for four cycles, starting on cycle 1 day 1. No randomization into treatment groups was done for the people taking part in the trial. Eight patients were included in the translational analysis: three from the first dose cohort and the first five from the second dose cohort.

Notes on this clonotype: Which antigen it targets is not known. No base qualities exist here, and no much larger clone lies one base off it.

Reading the label with the study, this specimen's time point is: after trial treatment. This specimen's treatment or condition label, per the study, means: LDRT plus nivolumab, ipilimumab, low-dose cyclophosphamide and aspirin (RACIN trial). The donors took part in RACIN, a single-arm, phase I, dose-escalation trial that combined nivolumab, ipilimumab, aspirin, low-dose cyclophosphamide and low-dose radiotherapy. Patients were eligible if they had advanced solid tumors that were TIL-negative. To make first-strand cDNA, Superscript III was used along with a set of TRAV- and TRBV-specific primers so that both the TCRalpha and TCRbeta chains were covered. TCRs were amplified for 20 to 25 PCR cycles with Phusion, using a constant-region primer paired with the adapter attached to the V primers. The isolated mRNA was amplified using the MessageAmp II aRNA Amplification Kit, with in vitro transcription performed for less than 20 hours at 37 degrees C. The Dynabeads mRNA DIRECT Purification Kit was used to isolate the mRNA for TCR sequencing. Indexed Illumina adapters were added in a second Phusion PCR of about 26 cycles, and the PCR products were purified with AMPure XP beads. TCRalpha and TCRbeta libraries were deep-sequenced on an Illumina MiniSeq instrument. The authors processed their data as follows. Custom Perl scripts were used to pool TCR sequences that encoded the same protein, to remove out-of-frame sequences, and to calculate the abundance of each clonotype. The analysis excluded TCR sequences that were supported by just one read. Repertoire metrics included Shannon entropy, Gini index, clonality, richness, and frequency of TCRs shared between repertoires. The public reads were reprocessed in TCRdb via fastp at Q25 and MiXCR, keeping in-frame beta chains. All rows with the same CDR3 protein become a single entry with the most common DNA and genes. TCRdb's processing, not the study's, gives the V and J calls here. Here the sample has roughly 38,000 distinct CDR3 sequences; around 21% occur a single time. The ten most abundant clones make up about a tenth of the sample.

Reading from cysteine to phenylalanine, the CDR3 counts 15 amino acids. The retained sequence is limited to the CDR3, 45 bases, with the frame set at the first base. CDR1 LGHNA and CDR2 YNFKEQ are derived from the germline V gene. Between the V and J ends, shortened by 0 bases and 4 bases respectively, the junction contains 12 bases. The specimen was PBMCs, collected after low-dose radiotherapy plus immunotherapy. The rearrangement joined TRBV4-2 to TRBJ1-2; the D segment cannot be called with confidence. The sequence came from a female donor with ovarian cancer. Here the CDR3 is given as CASSQDGSASYGYTF. The nucleotides read TGTGCCAGCAGCCAAGATGGCAGCGCTAGCTATGGCTACACCTTC.